These 8 T cell receptor beta chains originate from one sample sequenced in a study of T cell repertoires in cytomegalovirus infection. TCRdb ran MiXCR on the reads and lists one entry per CDR3 protein. This table has 750,000 to 900,000 distinct CDR3 sequences, almost 30% appearing once. Their antigens are not known. This material consisted of cultured CD8+ T cells from PBMCs, taken from culture after CMV antigen stimulation. The receptors were sampled from a human donor in good health (CMV status not recorded). Some clones in this sample may be carry-over from other donors' samples.

At least ten counts were recorded for this clonotype. The V call is TRBV27, the J call TRBJ2-1; 10 bases map to TRBD2. This CDR3 is 15 amino acids long. Germline lookup yields CDR1 MNHEY and CDR2 SMNVEV (reference sequence). The J segment lost 3 bases and the V segment lost 6 bases, leaving 5 bases of the junction unmatched. In DNA form, the CDR3 reads TGTGCCAGCAGCCTAGCGGGGGTTAACTACAATGAGCAGTTCTTC. Amino acids: CASSLAGVNYNEQFF.

This rearrangement joins TRBV6-5 to TRBJ1-1; D remains ambiguous. The CDR3 runs to 11 residues. Germline CDR1 and CDR2: MNHEY and SVGAGI. V was cut by 8 bases and J by 11 bases, with 15 bases left in between. The CDR3 bases are TGTGCCAGCCACGTTGGCCTTGAGGCTTTCTTT. Its translation: CASHVGLEAFF.

The V call is TRBV14, the J call TRBJ1-1; D gene unclear. Germline loops: CDR1 SGHDN, CDR2 FVKESK. Trimming stripped 0 bases from V and 3 bases from J, with 14 bases between. The CDR3 contains 16 residues. CDR3: CASSQDGVGWDTEAFF. In DNA, the CDR3 is TGTGCCAGCAGCCAAGATGGTGTGGGGTGGGACACTGAAGCTTTCTTT.

This clonotype has a handful of counts. The rearrangement uses TRBV27 and TRBJ2-3; maybe TRBD2 (5 bases). The CDR3 totals 17 residues. V shed 2 bases and J shed 1 base, with 16 bases lying between them. In germline, CDR1 is MNHEY, CDR2 SMNVEV (reference sequence). The DNA for the CDR3 is TGTGCCAGCAGTTTAACCGAGCGCGGGTACGGCACAGATACGCAGTATTTT. Its protein product is CASSLTERGYGTDTQYF.

This clonotype was recorded a few times. The chain has TRBV28 and TRBJ1-2; TRBD1 agrees at 12 bases. Germline lookup yields CDR1 MDHEN and CDR2 SYDVKM. V gave up 4 bases and J gave up 0 bases; unmatched junction bases: 3. This CDR3 is 16 amino acids long. For the CDR3, the DNA is TGTGCCAGCAGTTCGGGACAGGGGGCAGCTAACTATGGCTACACCTTC. This sequence encodes CASSSGQGAANYGYTF.

This clonotype was counted at least ten times. V usage is TRBV12-3 or TRBV12-4 and J usage is TRBJ1-4; 7 nucleotides agree with TRBD1. The CDR3 has 15 residues. Trimming removed 6 bases from V and 6 bases from J; junction bases left unmatched: 10. Here the CDR3 DNA reads TGTGCCAGCAGCCTATACAGGGGTCTGGATGAAAAACTGTTTTTT. Protein sequence: CASSLYRGLDEKLFF.

This clonotype came up a few times. The rearrangement uses TRBV10-3 and TRBJ2-3, with D unclear. The V gene's germline CDR1 is ENHRY and CDR2 SYGVKD. V was clipped by 2 bases and J by 6 bases, with 21 bases between them. CDR3 length: 17 residues. This CDR3 reads CAISEAWTPPAGDTQYF. The CDR3 coding sequence is TGTGCCATCAGTGAGGCCTGGACCCCACCGGCCGGGGATACGCAGTATTTT.

The table lists this clonotype with a few counts. V and J are TRBV6-5 and TRBJ2-2, with 7 bases aligning to TRBD1. Germline V gene lookup returns CDR1 MNHEY and CDR2 SVGAGI. The trim removed 6 bases at V and 3 bases at J, leaving 10 bases unmatched. The CDR3 totals 16 residues. The CDR3 DNA reads as TGTGCCAGCAGGGATCCGGACAGGTTCTACACCGGGGAGCTGTTTTTT. Translation gives CASRDPDRFYTGELFF.